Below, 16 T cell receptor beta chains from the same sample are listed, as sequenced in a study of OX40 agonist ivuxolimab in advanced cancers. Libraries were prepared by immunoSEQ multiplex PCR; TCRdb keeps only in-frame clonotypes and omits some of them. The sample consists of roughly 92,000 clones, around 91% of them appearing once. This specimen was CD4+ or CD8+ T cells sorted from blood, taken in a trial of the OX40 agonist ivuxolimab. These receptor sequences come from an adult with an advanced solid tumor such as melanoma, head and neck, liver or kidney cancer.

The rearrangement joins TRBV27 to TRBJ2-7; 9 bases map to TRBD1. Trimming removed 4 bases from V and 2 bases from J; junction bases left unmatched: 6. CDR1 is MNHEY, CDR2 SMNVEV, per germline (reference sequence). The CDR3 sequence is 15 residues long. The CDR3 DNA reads TGTGCCAGCAGTTCGACAGGGGGGCGGCCCTACGAGCAGTACTTC. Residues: CASSSTGGRPYEQYF.

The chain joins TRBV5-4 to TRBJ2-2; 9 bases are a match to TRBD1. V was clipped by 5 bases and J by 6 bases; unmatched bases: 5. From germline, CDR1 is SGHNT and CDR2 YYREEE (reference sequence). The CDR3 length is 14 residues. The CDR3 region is CASRRTGGSGELFF. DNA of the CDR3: TGTGCCAGCAGGCGTACAGGGGGCTCCGGGGAGCTGTTTTTT. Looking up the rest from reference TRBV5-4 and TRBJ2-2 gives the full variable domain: ETGVTQSPTHLIKTRGQQVTLRCSSQSGHNTVSWYQQALGQGPQFIFQYYREEENGRGNFPPRFSGLQFPNYSSELNVNALELDDSALYLCASRRTGGSGELFFGEGSRLTVL.

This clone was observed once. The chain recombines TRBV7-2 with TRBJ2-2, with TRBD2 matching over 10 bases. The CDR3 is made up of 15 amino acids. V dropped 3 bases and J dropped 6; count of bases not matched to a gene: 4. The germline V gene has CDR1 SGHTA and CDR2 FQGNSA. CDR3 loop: CASSFSGGAAGELFF. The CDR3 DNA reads TGTGCCAGCAGCTTCAGCGGGGGGGCCGCCGGGGAGCTGTTTTTT.

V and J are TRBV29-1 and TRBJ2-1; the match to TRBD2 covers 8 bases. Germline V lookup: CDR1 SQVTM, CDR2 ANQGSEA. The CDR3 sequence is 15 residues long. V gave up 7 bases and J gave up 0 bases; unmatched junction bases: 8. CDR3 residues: CSGLLAEISYNEQFF. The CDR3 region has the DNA TGCAGCGGCCTACTAGCGGAAATCTCCTACAATGAGCAGTTCTTC.

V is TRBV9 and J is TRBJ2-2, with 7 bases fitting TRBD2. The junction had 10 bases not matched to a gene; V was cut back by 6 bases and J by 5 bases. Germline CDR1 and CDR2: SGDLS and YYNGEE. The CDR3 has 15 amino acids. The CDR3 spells CASTLMGEGTGELFF. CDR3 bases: TGTGCCAGCACCCTGATGGGGGAGGGTACCGGGGAGCTGTTTTTT.

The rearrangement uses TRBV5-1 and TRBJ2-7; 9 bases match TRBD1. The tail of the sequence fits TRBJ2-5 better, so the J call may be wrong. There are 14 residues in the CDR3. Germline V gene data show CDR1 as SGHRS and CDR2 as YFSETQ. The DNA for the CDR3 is TGCGCCAGCAGCCCCACAGGGGGCTTAGAGACCCAGTACTTC. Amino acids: CASSPTGGLETQYF.

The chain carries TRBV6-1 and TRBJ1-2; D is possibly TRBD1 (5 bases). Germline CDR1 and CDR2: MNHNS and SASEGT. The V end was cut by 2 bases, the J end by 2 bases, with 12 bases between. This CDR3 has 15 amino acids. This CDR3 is CASSEYRDLNYGYTF. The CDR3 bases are TGTGCCAGCAGTGAATACCGGGACTTAAACTATGGCTACACCTTC.

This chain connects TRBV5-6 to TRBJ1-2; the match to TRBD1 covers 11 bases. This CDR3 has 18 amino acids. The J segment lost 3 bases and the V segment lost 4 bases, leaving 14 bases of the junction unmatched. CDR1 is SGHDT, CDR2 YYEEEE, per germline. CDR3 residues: CASSMDRGRRIFYYGYTF. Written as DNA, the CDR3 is TGTGCCAGCAGCATGGACAGGGGGCGAAGGATCTTCTACTATGGCTACACCTTC.

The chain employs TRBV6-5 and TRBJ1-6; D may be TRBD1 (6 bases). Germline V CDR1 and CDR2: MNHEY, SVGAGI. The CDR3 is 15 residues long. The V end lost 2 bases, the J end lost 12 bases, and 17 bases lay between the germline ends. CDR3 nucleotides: TGTGCCAGCAGTTACCAAGGGGGTGGGATTAGACCCCTCCACTTT. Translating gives CASSYQGGGIRPLHF.

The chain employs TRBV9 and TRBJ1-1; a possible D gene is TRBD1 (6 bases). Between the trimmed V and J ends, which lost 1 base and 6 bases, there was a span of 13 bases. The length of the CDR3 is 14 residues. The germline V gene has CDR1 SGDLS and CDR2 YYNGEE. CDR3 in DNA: TGTGCCAGCAGCGTAACAGGGACCTCCGCTGAAGCTTTCTTT. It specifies CASSVTGTSAEAFF.

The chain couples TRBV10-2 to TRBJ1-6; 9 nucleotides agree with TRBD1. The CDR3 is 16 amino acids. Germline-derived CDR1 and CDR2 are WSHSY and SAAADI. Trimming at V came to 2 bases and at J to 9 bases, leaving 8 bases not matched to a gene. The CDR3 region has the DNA TGCGCCAGCAGTGAGATCGGACAGGGGTTTCGTTCACCCCTCCACTTT. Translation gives CASSEIGQGFRSPLHF.

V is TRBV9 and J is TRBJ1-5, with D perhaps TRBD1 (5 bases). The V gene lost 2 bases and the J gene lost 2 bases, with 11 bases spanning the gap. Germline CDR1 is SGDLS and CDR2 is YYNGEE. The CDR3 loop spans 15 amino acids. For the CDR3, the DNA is TGTGCCAGCAGCGTGGGACCCTGGGGCAATCAGCCCCAGCATTTT. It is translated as CASSVGPWGNQPQHF. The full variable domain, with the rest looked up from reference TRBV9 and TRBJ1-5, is DSGVTQTPKHLITATGQRVTLRCSPRSGDLSVYWYQQSLDQGLQFLIQYYNGEERAKGNILERFSAQQFPDLHSELNLSSLELGDSALYFCASSVGPWGNQPQHFGDGTRLSIL.

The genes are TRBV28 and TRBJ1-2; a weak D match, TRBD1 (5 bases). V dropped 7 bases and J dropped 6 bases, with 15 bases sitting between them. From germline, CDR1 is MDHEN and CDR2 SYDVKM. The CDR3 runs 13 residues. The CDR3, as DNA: TGTGCCAGCAAGGAAGGGGCGCTTGATGGCTACACCTTC. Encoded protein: CASKEGALDGYTF.

Written as DNA, the CDR3 is TGTGCCAGCAGGAGGCCCGCGTCCGAGCAGTACTTC. It specifies CASRRPASEQYF. V and J are TRBV6-5 and TRBJ2-7, with no clear D. Trimming left V 6 bases short and J 6 bases short, with 12 bases between. Germline assignment: CDR1 MNHEY and CDR2 SVGAGI. The CDR3 is 12 amino acids.

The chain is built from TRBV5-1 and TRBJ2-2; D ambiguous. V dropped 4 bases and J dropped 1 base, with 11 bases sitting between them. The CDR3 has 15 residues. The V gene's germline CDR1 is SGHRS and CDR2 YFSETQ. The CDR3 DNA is TGCGCCAGCAGCCTCACAGCTCTGAACACCGGGGAGCTGTTTTTT. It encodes CASSLTALNTGELFF.

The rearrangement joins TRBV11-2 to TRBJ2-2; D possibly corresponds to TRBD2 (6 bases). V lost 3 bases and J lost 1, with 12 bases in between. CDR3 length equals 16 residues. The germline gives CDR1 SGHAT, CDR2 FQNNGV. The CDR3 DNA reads TGTGCCAGCAGCTTTTGGAGGGCGAGGAACACCGGGGAGCTGTTTTTT. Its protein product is CASSFWRARNTGELFF.